This T cell receptor beta chain was recorded in a study of T cell changes during pregnancy in multiple sclerosis. Some clones are missing from TCRdb's copy, which holds only in-frame ones; the method was immunoSEQ multiplex PCR. The table has roughly 63,000 clones, around 93% seen once; the top ten hold around 4%. This clone was seen only once. The CDR3 runs 14 residues. The ends lost 4 bases at V and 10 bases at J; junction bases unmatched: 10. The germline V gene has CDR1 SGHRS and CDR2 YFSETQ. This sample comprised CD8+ T cells from peripheral blood mononuclear cells, obtained in the second trimester of pregnancy. This receptor was obtained from a female donor with multiple sclerosis, enrolled in a pregnancy study. J is TRBJ2-1 and V is TRBV5-1, with 8 bases matching TRBD2. DNA of the CDR3: TGCGCCAGCAGCCTGGGACTAGTGGCCCCGGAGCAGTTCTTC. Translated, it gives CASSLGLVAPEQFF.